Listed below are T cell receptor beta chains from one sample, sequenced in a study of blood T cell repertoires in COVID-19. Here immunoSEQ multiplex PCR was the method, and the copy in TCRdb shows in-frame clones only, minus some. The sample yields 60,000 or so clones, almost 85% seen once. The sample taken for sequencing was peripheral blood. Receptor source: a human donor in a cohort sampled during active COVID-19. The CDR3 runs from the conserved cysteine through the conserved F or W. The order of the fields is clone size, V gene, D gene, J gene, CDR3 protein, CDR3 DNA. D genes are given only for firm matches. A row's size may be missing; if present it is once, few, many or a size class.

>few|TRBV20-1|-|TRBJ2-7
CSARSGHEQYF
TGCAGTGCTAGAAGCGGACACGAGCAGTACTTC
>-|TRBV7-9|TRBD2|TRBJ2-3
CASSLASRGGRDTQYF
TGTGCCAGCAGCTTAGCGTCGCGGGGGGGCCGCGATACGCAGTATTTT
>-|TRBV7-3|-|TRBJ2-2
CASSPDVGQNTGELFF
TGTGCCAGCAGCCCCGACGTGGGACAGAACACCGGGGAGCTGTTTTTT
>-|TRBV7-2|TRBD1|TRBJ1-1
CASSHPTGIEAFF
TGTGCCAGCAGCCACCCGACAGGGATTGAAGCTTTCTTT
>-|TRBV30|-|TRBJ1-5
CAWSRGEQPQHF
TGTGCCTGGAGTCGGGGGGAACAGCCCCAGCATTTT
>-|TRBV6-1|TRBD2|TRBJ2-3
CASSDLAGRTDTQYF
TGTGCCAGCAGTGACCTAGCGGGCCGCACAGATACGCAGTATTTT
>-|TRBV5-4|-|TRBJ2-1
CASTPPRDNEQFF
TGTGCCAGCACCCCACCGAGGGACAATGAGCAGTTCTTC
>once|TRBV11-2|-|TRBJ2-2
CASSLTMTPPNTGELFF
TGTGCCAGCAGCCTAACAATGACACCGCCGAACACCGGGGAGCTGTTTTTT
>once|TRBV19|TRBD2|TRBJ2-1
CASMASGYNEQFF
TGTGCCAGTATGGCTAGCGGATACAATGAGCAGTTCTTC
>-|TRBV6-5|TRBD1|TRBJ2-7
CAILSGQGINEQYF
TGTGCCATTCTTTCGGGACAGGGGATCAACGAGCAGTACTTC
>-|TRBV18|-|TRBJ2-5
CASSPRRGETQYF
TGTGCCAGCTCACCACGGAGGGGAGAGACCCAGTACTTC
>-|TRBV18|TRBD1|TRBJ1-5
CASSALTGSDQPQHF
TGTGCCAGCTCAGCCTTGACAGGGTCGGATCAGCCCCAGCATTTT
>-|TRBV30|TRBD1|TRBJ1-2
CAWSVRRQGYYGYTF
TGTGCCTGGAGTGTACGGAGACAGGGGTACTATGGCTACACCTTC
>-|TRBV7-4|-|TRBJ2-3
CASNFGVAKTDTQYF
TGTGCCAGCAATTTTGGGGTAGCGAAGACAGATACGCAGTATTTT